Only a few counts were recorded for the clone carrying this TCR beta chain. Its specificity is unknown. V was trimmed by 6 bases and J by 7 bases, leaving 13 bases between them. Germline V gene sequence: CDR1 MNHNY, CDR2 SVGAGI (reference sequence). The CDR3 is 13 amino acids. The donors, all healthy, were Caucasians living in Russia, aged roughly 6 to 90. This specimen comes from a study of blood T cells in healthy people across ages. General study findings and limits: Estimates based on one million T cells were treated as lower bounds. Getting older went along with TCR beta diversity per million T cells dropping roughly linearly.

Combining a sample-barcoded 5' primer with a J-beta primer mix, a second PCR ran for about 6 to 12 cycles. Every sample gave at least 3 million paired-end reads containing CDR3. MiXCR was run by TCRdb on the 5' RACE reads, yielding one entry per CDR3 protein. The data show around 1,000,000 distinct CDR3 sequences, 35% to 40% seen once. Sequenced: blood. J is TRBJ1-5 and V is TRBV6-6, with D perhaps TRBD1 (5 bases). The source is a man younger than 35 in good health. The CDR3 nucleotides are TGTGCCAGCAGCGAATCAGGGACCCAGCCCCAGCATTTT. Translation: CASSESGTQPQHF.